A selection of T cell receptor beta chains follows, all from one sample in a study of blood T cell repertoires in COVID-19. The method was immunoSEQ multiplex PCR; TCRdb's version includes in-frame clones alone and lacks a portion of them. This sample has about 15,000 clones, with 85% to 90% found just once. Sequenced input: peripheral blood. Receptors were obtained from a woman older than 75 with COVID-19, enrolled during active disease. CDR3s include the opening cysteine and the closing phenylalanine or tryptophan. A clone size is listed for some rows: how often the clone was seen (once, few, many), or a class if it is expanded.

TRBV7-3 NA CASSLTRSPDTQYF
TRBV28 NA CASARTGRSTGELFF
TRBV30 large CAWNTGRAPVLYTF
TRBV18 NA CASSPGLLGEQYF
TRBV19 NA CASSILSGIDQPQHF
TRBV28 NA CASSNTGTFYNEQFF
TRBV29-1 once CSTGRQADGYTF
TRBV4-3 NA CASSQDSGAGANVLTF
TRBV5-1 once CASSPQGAQKLFF
TRBV6-1 once CASSAEQGRSGNTIYF
TRBV4-3 NA CASSPYTGELFF
TRBV5-1 once CASSLGQGGPDTQYF
TRBV12-5 NA CASGPGTSTYNEQFF
TRBV11-2 NA CASSFGHYTGELFF
TRBV6-5 NA CASSYVGAGNLYEQYF
TRBV24-1 NA CATSDPRTSGSLYRSNEQFF
TRBV10-3 NA CAIRPGQVSYEQYF
TRBV5-6 NA CASSLAATAAGANVLTF
TRBV5-1 NA CASSQTGPNQPQHF
TRBV4-3 NA CASSQGLAGGENIQYF
TRBV5-1 few CASSSQTGPGLGNTIYF
TRBV14 NA CASSQLGQGGNEQFF
TRBV12-3/TRBV12-4 NA CASSSGIYGYTF
TRBV7-3 NA CASSPHNRDEQFF
TRBV18 NA CASSPTSGSQPQHF
TRBV6-6 NA CASKEQGSDNPYEQYF
TRBV5-1 NA CASSLKGRDGTEAFF
TRBV7-9 NA CASSRMERRQYF
TRBV28 NA CASSLWGAGGTEAFF
TRBV27 NA CASSRWTSGGARTDTQYF
TRBV2 NA CASSPPGGLLDTQYF
TRBV6-5 few CASSQQGFYAQPQHF
TRBV19 NA CASSPLTGGFSHEQYF
TRBV5-6 once CASSLSGGLSYEQYF
TRBV5-6 once CASSLRPKDRGRSGYTF
TRBV6-2/TRBV6-3 once CASSYLAGEHEQYF
TRBV24-1 NA CATSDADREPQHF
TRBV9 NA CASSVGPSGANEQFF
TRBV7-9 NA CASSPGQAYSNQPQHF
TRBV9 NA CASSVGDRVNSPLHF
TRBV5-1 once CASSLGTEANVLTF
TRBV4-2 NA CASSQQPGGNADTQYF